Each of the 6 T cell receptor beta chains below was sequenced from the same sample in a study of identical twins. Via MiXCR, TCRdb re-called the 5' RACE reads, giving one row per CDR3 protein. Of 1.5 million to 2 million distinct CDR3 sequences detected, around a third appear once; the ten largest clones hold about 0.27%. Sequencing was carried out using cord blood. These receptors originate from a newborn girl in good health.

V and J are TRBV3-1 and TRBJ1-1; D remains unclear. The CDR3 is made up of 13 amino acids. The V and J ends lost 2 bases and 2 bases respectively, with 6 bases between them. CDR1 is LGHDT and CDR2 is YNNKEL in the germline V gene (reference sequence). Here the CDR3 DNA reads TGTGCCAGCAGCCAATATCCAAACACTGAAGCTTTCTTT. This codes for CASSQYPNTEAFF.

Points on this clonotype: No DNA is shown, since the ends of the CDR3 on it are uncertain; the CDR3 is the one TCRdb lists. The rearrangement uses TRBV20-1 and TRBJ1-2; the table assigns TRBD1, which was not confirmed against the DNA. The CDR3 region is 14 residues in length, termini included. Looked up from germline, CDR1 is DFQATT and CDR2 is SNEGSKA (reference sequence). This CDR3 reads CSAPSGQDSYGCTF.

The chain has TRBV20-1 and TRBJ2-3, with TRBD2 identical over 9 bases. V was clipped by 5 bases and J by 0 bases; unmatched bases: 6. Per germline, CDR1 DFQATT and CDR2 SNEGSKA (reference sequence). This CDR3 contains 15 residues. The CDR3 loop is CSAVAGTSSTDTQYF. CDR3 nucleotides: TGCAGTGCTGTCGCCGGGACTAGCAGCACAGATACGCAGTATTTT.

In its sample, this clonotype was seen a few times. The rearrangement joins TRBV4-2 to TRBJ2-1; 14 nucleotides align to TRBD2. Germline V gene data show CDR1 as LGHNA and CDR2 as YNFKEQ. J gave up 4 bases and V 8 bases, and 4 bases lay outside the gene matches. The CDR3 consists of 15 residues. CDR3 protein: CASRLAGGEYNEQFF. The CDR3 DNA sequence: TGTGCCAGCCGACTAGCGGGGGGGGAATACAATGAGCAGTTCTTC.

The V gene is TRBV3-1, the J gene TRBJ1-1, with D possibly TRBD1 on 6 matching bases. The germline CDR1 and CDR2 sequences are LGHDT and YNNKEL (reference sequence). The CDR3 is made up of 14 amino acids. V was trimmed by 4 bases and J by 5 bases, leaving 14 bases between them. This CDR3 reads CASSLQGRETEAFF. The CDR3 DNA is TGTGCCAGCAGCCTGCAGGGGCGGGAGACTGAAGCTTTCTTT.

Details on this clonotype: Mismatch with germline at one junction end may stem from a read error. The genes are TRBV7-9 and TRBJ2-7, with D perhaps being TRBD1 or TRBD2 (5 bases each). The germline CDR1 and CDR2 sequences are SEHNR and FQNEAQ (reference sequence). CDR3 length: 13 residues. The CDR3 protein is CSSSFGGRGEQYF. The CDR3 DNA reads TGTTCCAGCAGCTTTGGGGGACGGGGCGAGCAGTACTTC.